Included here is one TCR beta chain sequence, with context. Ages ranged from roughly 18 to 100 years, with residence in about two dozen US areas. Participants' own reports of clinical history determined their cohort assignment. Symptom resolution, clearance, or two negative PCRs marked donors in Cohort 3 as recovered. This sample stems from a study of blood T cell repertoires in COVID-19. Unmatched junction bases numbered 11, after V lost 3 bases and J lost 6 bases. Germline V CDR1 and CDR2: SGHNT, YENEEA. The CDR3 has 17 residues. As handled by the study authors: Reference gene primer amplification gave nucleated cell count estimates. The repertoire was sequenced with immunoSEQ multiplex PCR; TCRdb's copy has only in-frame clones and lacks some. Clone size and V and J calls were adopted from that table, with D and trimming inferred from the DNA. The table lists some 340,000 clones, less than 90% of them singletons.

This receptor was taken from a woman in her 50s who had recovered from COVID-19. V is TRBV11-3 and J is TRBJ2-1; 10 bases fit TRBD2. The sequencing input was PBMCs or T cells enriched from blood (not recorded which). CDR3 DNA sequence: TGTGCCAGCAGCTTCGGGGCGACTAGCGGGTTCGGCAATGAGCAGTTCTTC. It codes for CASSFGATSGFGNEQFF.